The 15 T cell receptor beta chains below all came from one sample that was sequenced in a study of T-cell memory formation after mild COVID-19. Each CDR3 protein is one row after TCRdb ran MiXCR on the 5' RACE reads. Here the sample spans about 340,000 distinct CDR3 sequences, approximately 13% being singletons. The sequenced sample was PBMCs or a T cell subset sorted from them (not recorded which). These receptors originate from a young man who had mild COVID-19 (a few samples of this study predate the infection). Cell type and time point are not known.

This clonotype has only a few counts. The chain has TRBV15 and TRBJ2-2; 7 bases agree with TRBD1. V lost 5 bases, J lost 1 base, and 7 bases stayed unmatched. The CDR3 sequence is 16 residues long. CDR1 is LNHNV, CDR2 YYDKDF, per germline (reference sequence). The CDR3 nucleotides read TGTGCCACCAGCGCGTCCCGGGACAGGAACACCGGGGAGCTGTTTTTT. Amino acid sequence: CATSASRDRNTGELFF.

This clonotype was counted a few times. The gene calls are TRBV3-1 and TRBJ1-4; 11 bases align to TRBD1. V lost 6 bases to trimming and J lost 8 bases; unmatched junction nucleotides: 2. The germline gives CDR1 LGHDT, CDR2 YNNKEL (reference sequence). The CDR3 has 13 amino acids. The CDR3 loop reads CASRDRGQEKLFF. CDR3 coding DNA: TGTGCCAGCAGGGACAGGGGGCAAGAAAAACTGTTTTTT.

CDR3 sequence reads: CSARLVDEQYF. The DNA for the CDR3 is TGCAGTGCTAGACTAGTTGACGAGCAGTACTTC. This chain links TRBV20-1 with TRBJ2-7; the D is unclear. This CDR3 comprises 11 residues. Germline assignment: CDR1 DFQATT and CDR2 SNEGSKA (reference sequence). The V end lost 2 bases, the J end lost 5 bases, and 7 bases lay between the germline ends.

The CDR3 protein is CASSLDESDEQFF. CDR3 DNA: TGTGCCAGCAGCTTGGATGAATCCGATGAGCAGTTCTTC. The chain links TRBV5-4 to TRBJ2-1; D unclear. The V gene lost 0 bases and the J gene lost 8 bases, with 9 bases spanning the gap. The CDR3 runs 13 residues. Germline V gives CDR1 SGHNT, CDR2 YYREEE (reference sequence).

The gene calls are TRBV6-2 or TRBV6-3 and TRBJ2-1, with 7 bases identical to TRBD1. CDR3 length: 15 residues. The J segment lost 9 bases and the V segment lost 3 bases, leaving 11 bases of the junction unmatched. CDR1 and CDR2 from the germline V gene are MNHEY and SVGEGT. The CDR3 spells CASSYPEQGSGEQFF. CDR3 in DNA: TGTGCCAGCAGTTATCCCGAACAGGGGTCTGGTGAGCAGTTCTTC.

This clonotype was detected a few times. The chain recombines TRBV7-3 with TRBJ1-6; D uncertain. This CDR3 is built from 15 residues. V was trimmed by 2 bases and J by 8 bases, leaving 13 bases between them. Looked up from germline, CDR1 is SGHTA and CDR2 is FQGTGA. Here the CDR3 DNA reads TGTGCCAGCAGCTTATTGGGGAGAGGACATTCACCCCTCCACTTT. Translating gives CASSLLGRGHSPLHF.

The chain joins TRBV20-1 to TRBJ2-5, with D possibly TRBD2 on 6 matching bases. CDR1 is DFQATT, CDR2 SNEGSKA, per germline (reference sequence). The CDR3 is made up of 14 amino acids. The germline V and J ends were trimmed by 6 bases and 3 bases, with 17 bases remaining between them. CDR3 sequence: CSATPSQREETQYF. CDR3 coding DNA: TGCAGTGCCACGCCGTCCCAGCGGGAAGAGACCCAGTACTTC.

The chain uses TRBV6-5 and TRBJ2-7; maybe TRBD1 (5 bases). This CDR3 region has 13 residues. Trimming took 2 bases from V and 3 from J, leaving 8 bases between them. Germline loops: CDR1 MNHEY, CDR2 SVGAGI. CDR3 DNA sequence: TGTGCCAGCAGTTACGACAGTTACTACGAGCAGTACTTC. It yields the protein CASSYDSYYEQYF.

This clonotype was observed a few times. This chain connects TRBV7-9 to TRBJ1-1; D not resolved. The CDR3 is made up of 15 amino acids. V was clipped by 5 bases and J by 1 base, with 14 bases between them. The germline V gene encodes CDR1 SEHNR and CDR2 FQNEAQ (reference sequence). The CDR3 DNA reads TGTGCCAGCAGCCCAGTAGTGGGTGGGAACACTGAAGCTTTCTTT. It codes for CASSPVVGGNTEAFF.

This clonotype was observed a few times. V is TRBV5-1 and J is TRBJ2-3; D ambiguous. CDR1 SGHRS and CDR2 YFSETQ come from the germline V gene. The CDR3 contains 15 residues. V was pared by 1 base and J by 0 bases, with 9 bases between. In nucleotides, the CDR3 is TGCGCCAGCAGCTTGTTAGGGATGAGCACAGATACGCAGTATTTT. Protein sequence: CASSLLGMSTDTQYF. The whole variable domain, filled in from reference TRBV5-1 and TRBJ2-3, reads KAGVTQTPRYLIKTRGQQVTLSCSPISGHRSVSWYQQTPGQGLQFLFEYFSETQRNKGNFPGRFSGRQFSNSRSEMNVSTLELGDSALYLCASSLLGMSTDTQYFGPGTRLTVL.

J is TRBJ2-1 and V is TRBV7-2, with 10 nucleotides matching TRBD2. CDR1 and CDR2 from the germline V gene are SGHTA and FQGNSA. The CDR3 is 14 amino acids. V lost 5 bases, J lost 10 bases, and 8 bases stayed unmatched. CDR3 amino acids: CASSPSGGAWEQFF. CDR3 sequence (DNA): TGTGCCAGCAGCCCCAGCGGGGGGGCATGGGAGCAGTTCTTC.

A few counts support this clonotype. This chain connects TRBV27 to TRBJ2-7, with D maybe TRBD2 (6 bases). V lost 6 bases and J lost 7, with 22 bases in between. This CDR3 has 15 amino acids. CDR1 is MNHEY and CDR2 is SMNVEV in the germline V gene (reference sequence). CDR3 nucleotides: TGTGCCAGCAGAAGTGGAGGGGCTCCCGGGTGGGAGCAGTACGTC. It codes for CASRSGGAPGWEQYV.

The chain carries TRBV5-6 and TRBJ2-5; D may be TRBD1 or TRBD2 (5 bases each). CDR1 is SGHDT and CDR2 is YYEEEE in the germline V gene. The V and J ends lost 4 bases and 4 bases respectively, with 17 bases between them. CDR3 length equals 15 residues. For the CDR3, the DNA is TGTGCCAGCAGCCGGGGACCGGTGGGGTTAGAGACCCAGTACTTC. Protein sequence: CASSRGPVGLETQYF.

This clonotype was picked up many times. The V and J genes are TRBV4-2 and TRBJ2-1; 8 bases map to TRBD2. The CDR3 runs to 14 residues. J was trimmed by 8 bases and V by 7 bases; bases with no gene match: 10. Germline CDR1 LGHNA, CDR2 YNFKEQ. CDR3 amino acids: CASTTAGRGDEQFF. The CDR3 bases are TGTGCCAGCACCACTGCCGGGAGGGGTGATGAGCAGTTCTTC.

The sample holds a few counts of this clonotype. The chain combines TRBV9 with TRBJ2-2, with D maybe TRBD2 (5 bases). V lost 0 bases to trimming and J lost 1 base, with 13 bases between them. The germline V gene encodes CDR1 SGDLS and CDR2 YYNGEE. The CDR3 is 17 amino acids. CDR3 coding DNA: TGTGCCAGCAGCGTAGTTATGGGGAGCGAGAACACCGGGGAGCTGTTTTTT. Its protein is CASSVVMGSENTGELFF.